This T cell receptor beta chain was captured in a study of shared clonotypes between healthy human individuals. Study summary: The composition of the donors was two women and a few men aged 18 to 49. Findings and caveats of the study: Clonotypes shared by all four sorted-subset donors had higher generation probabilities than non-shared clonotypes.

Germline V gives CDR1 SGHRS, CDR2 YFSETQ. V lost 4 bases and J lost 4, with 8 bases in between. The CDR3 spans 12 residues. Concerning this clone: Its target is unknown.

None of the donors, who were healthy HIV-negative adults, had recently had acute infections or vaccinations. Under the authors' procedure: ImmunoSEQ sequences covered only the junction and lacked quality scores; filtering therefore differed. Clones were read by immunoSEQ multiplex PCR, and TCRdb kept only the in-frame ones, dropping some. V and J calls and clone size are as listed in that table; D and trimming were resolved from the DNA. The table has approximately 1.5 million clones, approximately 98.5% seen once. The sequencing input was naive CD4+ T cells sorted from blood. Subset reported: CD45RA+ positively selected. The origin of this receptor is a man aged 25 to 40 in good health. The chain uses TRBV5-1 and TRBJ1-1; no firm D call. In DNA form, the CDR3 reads TGCGCCAGCAGCCATGCAGGCACTGAAGCTTTCTTT. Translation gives CASSHAGTEAFF. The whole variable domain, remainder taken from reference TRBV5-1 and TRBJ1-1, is KAGVTQTPRYLIKTRGQQVTLSCSPISGHRSVSWYQQTPGQGLQFLFEYFSETQRNKGNFPGRFSGRQFSNSRSEMNVSTLELGDSALYLCASSHAGTEAFFGQGTRLTVV.